The clone carrying this TCR beta chain was found a few times. Its specificity is unknown. The CDR3 runs to 14 residues. V was shortened by 0 bases and J by 8 bases, with 13 bases between the two germline ends. The germline V gene encodes CDR1 LGHNA and CDR2 YSLEER. TCRdb passed the 5' RACE reads through MiXCR, listing each CDR3 protein once. The table shows roughly 130,000 distinct CDR3 sequences, with 15% to 20% occurring only once. These data are taken from a study of T-cell memory formation after mild COVID-19. Study conclusions and caveats: Memory cells collected pre-infection included some clones that later responded, suggesting cross-reactive memory joined. Second-wave clones with a day 37 peak had unconfirmed SARS-CoV-2 specificity.

The source of this sequence is a man in his late teens or twenties who had mild COVID-19 (a few samples of this study predate the infection). Cell type and time point are not known. Sequencing was performed on PBMCs or a T cell subset sorted from them (not recorded which). The gene calls are TRBV4-3 and TRBJ1-2, with D possibly matching TRBD1 (5 bases). The CDR3 DNA reads TGCGCCAGCAGCCAAGATCAACAGGCGAGAGGCTACACCTTC. It is translated as CASSQDQQARGYTF.